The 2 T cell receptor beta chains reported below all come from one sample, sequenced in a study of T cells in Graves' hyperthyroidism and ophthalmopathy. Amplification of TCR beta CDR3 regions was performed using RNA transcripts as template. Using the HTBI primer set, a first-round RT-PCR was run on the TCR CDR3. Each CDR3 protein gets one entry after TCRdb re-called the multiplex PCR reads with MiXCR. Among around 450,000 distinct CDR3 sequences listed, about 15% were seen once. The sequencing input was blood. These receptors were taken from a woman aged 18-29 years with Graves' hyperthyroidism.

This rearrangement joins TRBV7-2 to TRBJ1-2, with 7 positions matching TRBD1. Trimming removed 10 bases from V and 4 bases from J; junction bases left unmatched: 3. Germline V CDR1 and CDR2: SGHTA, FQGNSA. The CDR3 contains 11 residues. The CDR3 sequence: CATGTVYGYTF. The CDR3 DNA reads TGTGCCACCGGGACAGTCTATGGCTACACCTTC.

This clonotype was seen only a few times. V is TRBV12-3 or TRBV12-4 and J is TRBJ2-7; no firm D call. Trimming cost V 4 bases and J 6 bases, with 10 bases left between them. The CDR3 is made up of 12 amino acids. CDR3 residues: CASSSYLGEQYF. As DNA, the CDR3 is TGTGCCAGCAGTTCTTACCTGGGCGAGCAGTACTTC.